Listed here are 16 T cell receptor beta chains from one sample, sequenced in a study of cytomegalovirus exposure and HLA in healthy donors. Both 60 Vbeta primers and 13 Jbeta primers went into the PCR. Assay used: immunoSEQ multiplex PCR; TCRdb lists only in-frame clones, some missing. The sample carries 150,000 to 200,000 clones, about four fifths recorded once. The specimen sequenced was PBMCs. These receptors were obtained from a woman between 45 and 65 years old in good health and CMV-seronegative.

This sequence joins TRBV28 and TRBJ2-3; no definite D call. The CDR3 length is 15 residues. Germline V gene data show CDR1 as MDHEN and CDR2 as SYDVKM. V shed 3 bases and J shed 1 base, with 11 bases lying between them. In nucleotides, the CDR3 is TGTGCCAGCAGTTTTAGTCCCCGGGGCACAGATACGCAGTATTTT. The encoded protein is CASSFSPRGTDTQYF.

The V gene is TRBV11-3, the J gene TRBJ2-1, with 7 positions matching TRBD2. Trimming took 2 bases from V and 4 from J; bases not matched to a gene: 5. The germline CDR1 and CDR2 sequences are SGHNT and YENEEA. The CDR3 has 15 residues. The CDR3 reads CASSLSSGMYNEQFF. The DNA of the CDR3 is TGTGCCAGCAGCTTATCTAGCGGAATGTACAATGAGCAGTTCTTC.

CDR3 loop: CASRPEDRVGQPQHF. The CDR3 region has the DNA TGTGCCAGCAGACCCGAGGACAGGGTTGGTCAGCCCCAGCATTTT. V is TRBV28 and J is TRBJ1-5, with TRBD1 identical over 8 bases. V trimming: 6 bases; J trimming: 6 bases; junction bases outside the gene matches: 10. Germline V CDR1 and CDR2: MDHEN, SYDVKM. This CDR3 has 15 residues.

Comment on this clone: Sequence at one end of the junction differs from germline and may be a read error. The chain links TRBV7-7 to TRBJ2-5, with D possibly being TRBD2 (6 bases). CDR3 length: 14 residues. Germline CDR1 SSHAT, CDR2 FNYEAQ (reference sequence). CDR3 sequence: CASSLGLTQETQYF. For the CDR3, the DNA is TGTGCTAGCAGCTTAGGACTAACCCAAGAGACCCAGTACTTC.

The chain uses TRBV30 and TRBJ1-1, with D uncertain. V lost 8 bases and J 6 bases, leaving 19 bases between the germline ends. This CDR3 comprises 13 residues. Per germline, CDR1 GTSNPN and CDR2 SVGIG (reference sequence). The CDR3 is CAGDGLAGPEAFF. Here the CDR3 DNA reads TGTGCCGGAGATGGACTCGCAGGACCTGAAGCTTTCTTT.

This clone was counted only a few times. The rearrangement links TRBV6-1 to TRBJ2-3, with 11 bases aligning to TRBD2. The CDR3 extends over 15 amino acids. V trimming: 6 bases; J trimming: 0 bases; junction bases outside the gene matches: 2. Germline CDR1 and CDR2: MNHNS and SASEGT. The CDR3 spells CASRWTSGSTDTQYF. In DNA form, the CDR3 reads TGTGCCAGCAGATGGACTAGCGGGAGCACAGATACGCAGTATTTT.

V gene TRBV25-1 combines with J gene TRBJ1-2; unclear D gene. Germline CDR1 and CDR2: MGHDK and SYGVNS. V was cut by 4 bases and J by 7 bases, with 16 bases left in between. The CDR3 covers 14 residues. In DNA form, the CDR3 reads TGTGCCAGCAGTGGGGCCGGGCCTAGCTTTGGCTACACCTTC. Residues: CASSGAGPSFGYTF.

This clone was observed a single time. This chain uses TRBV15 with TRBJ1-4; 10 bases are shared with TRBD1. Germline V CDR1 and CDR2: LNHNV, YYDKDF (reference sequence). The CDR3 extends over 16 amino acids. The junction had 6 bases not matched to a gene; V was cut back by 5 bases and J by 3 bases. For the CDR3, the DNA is TGTGCCACCAGCTACCGACAGGGGGCCCCTAATGAAAAACTGTTTTTT. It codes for CATSYRQGAPNEKLFF.

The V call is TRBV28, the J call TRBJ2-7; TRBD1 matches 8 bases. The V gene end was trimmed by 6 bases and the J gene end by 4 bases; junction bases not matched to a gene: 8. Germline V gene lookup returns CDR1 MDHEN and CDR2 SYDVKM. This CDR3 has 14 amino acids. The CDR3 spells CASSTGQGPYEQYF. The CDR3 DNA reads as TGTGCCAGCAGCACCGGACAGGGCCCGTACGAGCAGTACTTC.

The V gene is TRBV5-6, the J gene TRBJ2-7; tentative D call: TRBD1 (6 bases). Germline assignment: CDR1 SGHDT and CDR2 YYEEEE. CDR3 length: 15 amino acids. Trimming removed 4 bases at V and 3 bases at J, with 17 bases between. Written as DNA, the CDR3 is TGTGCCAGCAGCCAGCCGCAGGGGAGACGCTACGAGCAGTACTTC. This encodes CASSQPQGRRYEQYF.

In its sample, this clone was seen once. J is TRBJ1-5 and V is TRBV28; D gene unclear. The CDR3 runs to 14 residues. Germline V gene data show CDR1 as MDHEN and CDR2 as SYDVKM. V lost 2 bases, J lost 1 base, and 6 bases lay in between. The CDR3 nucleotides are TGTGCCAGCAGTTTAGGAGGAAGCAATCAGCCCCAGCATTTT. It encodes CASSLGGSNQPQHF.

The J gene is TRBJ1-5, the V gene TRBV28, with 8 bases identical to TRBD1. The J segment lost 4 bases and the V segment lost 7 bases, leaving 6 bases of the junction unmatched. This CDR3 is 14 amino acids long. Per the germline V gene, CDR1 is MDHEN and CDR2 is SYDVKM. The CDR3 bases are TGTGCCAGCACGGACAGGGTGGGGAATCAGCCCCAGCATTTT. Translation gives CASTDRVGNQPQHF. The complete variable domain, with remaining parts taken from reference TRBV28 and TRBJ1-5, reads DVKVTQSSRYLVKRTGEKVFLECVQDMDHENMFWYRQDPGLGLRLIYFSYDVKMKEKGDIPEGYSVSREKKERFSLILESASTNQTSMYLCASTDRVGNQPQHFGDGTRLSIL.

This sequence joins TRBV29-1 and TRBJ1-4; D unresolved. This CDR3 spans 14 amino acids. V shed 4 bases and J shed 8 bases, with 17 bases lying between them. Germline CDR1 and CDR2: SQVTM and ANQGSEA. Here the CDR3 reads CSVALLSSREKLFF. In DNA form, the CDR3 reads TGCAGCGTTGCCCTCCTGTCCTCGAGGGAAAAACTGTTTTTT.

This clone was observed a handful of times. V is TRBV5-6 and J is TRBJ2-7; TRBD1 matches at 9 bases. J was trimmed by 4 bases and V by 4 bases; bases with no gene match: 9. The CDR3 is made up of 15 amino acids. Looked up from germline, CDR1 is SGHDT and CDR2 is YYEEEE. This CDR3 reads CASSPAGTGPYEQYF. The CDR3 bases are TGTGCCAGCAGCCCGGCCGGGACAGGGCCATACGAGCAGTACTTC.

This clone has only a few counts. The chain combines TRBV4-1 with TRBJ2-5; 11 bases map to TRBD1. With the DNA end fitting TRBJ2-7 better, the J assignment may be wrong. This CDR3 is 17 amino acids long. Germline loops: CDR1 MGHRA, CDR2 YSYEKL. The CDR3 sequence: CASSQDPGQGALGEQYF. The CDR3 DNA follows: TGCGCCAGCAGCCAAGACCCCGGACAGGGGGCGCTTGGCGAGCAGTACTTC.

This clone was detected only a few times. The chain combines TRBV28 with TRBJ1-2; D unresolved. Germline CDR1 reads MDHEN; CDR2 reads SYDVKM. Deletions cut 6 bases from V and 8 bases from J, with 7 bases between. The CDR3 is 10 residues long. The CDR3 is CASRDFGYTF. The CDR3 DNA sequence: TGTGCCAGCAGGGACTTCGGCTACACCTTC.